Listed below are T cell receptor beta chains from one sample, sequenced in a study of blood T cell repertoires in COVID-19. The table came from immunoSEQ multiplex PCR; TCRdb's copy has only in-frame clones and leaves some out. The profile covers about 100,000 clones, with about three quarters appearing a single time and roughly 4.3% taken by the ten largest. Sequencing was carried out using peripheral blood. The origin of the receptors is a man aged 65 to 79 with acute or convalescent COVID-19. Each CDR3 is given with its conserved first and last residue. The D gene is left open where the match is weak. The size field is filled for only some rows; it gives once, few, many or a size class.

d_call | j_call | v_call | clone_size | cdr3_nt | cdr3_aa
- | TRBJ2-5 | TRBV2 | - | TGTGCCAGCGGCGACAGGGGAGGGCAAGAGACCCAGTACTTC | CASGDRGGQETQYF
- | TRBJ2-7 | TRBV23-1 | - | TGCGCCAGCAGTCCGCAGGGAAGGGGGTACGAGCAGTACTTC | CASSPQGRGYEQYF
TRBD1 | TRBJ2-7 | TRBV15 | - | TGTGCCACCAGCAGGGGACAGGGGATGGGCTACGAGCAGTACTTC | CATSRGQGMGYEQYF
- | TRBJ1-2 | TRBV20-1 | - | TGCAGTGCTAGTCTCGGGGGATCAAGCTATGGCTACACCTTC | CSASLGGSSYGYTF
TRBD1 | TRBJ2-6 | TRBV10-3 | - | TGTGCCACCAAGATCCGGGACAGCCCTTCCGACGTCCTGACTTTC | CATKIRDSPSDVLTF
- | TRBJ1-6 | TRBV30 | - | TGTGCCTGGAGTGGGACGGGGAACCGGTCCTATAATTCACCCCTCCACTTT | CAWSGTGNRSYNSPLHF
- | TRBJ2-2 | TRBV19 | - | TGTGCCAGTAGTATACAGGTGAACACCGGGGAGCTGTTTTTT | CASSIQVNTGELFF
- | TRBJ2-6 | TRBV2 | - | TGTGCCAGCAGTGCTATTGCTCCGTCAGGGGCCAACGTCCTGACTTTC | CASSAIAPSGANVLTF
- | TRBJ2-3 | TRBV7-8 | - | TGTGCCACCAATTTTGGGGGCGGCACAGATACGCAGTATTTT | CATNFGGGTDTQYF
TRBD1 | TRBJ1-2 | TRBV27 | - | TGTGCCAGCAGTTCCCCCGGGACAGCCTTCTATGGCTACACCTTC | CASSSPGTAFYGYTF
TRBD1 | TRBJ2-3 | TRBV27 | - | TGTGCCAGCAACACAGGGGGCGCAGATACGCAGTATTTT | CASNTGGADTQYF
TRBD1 | TRBJ2-7 | TRBV29-1 | - | TGCAGCGTTGTGGGGCGCGGGACAGGGACAAACGAGCAGTACTTC | CSVVGRGTGTNEQYF
- | TRBJ1-5 | TRBV4-3 | - | TGCGCCAGCAGCCAAGTGGCCAAGTTAAATCAGCCCCAGCATTTT | CASSQVAKLNQPQHF
- | TRBJ1-4 | TRBV2 | - | TGTGCCAGACAGGATACGGCGAATGAAAAACTGTTTTTT | CARQDTANEKLFF
- | TRBJ1-1 | TRBV7-9 | - | TGTGCCAGCAGCCCGCGAAACACTGAAGCTTTCTTT | CASSPRNTEAFF
- | TRBJ1-5 | TRBV6-5 | - | TGTGCCAGCAGTTACTCAGGGGGATCCAATCAGCCCCAGCATTTT | CASSYSGGSNQPQHF
TRBD1 | TRBJ1-4 | TRBV5-4 | - | TGTGCCAGCAGCCCGGACAGGAGTAATGAAAAACTGTTTTTT | CASSPDRSNEKLFF
- | TRBJ1-5 | TRBV5-1 | - | TGCGCCAGCAGCTTACGCGGGACCGATCAGCCCCAGCATTTT | CASSLRGTDQPQHF
TRBD1 | TRBJ1-4 | TRBV29-1 | once | TGCAGCGTAGGAGGGGGCGATGAAAAACTGTTTTTT | CSVGGGDEKLFF
- | TRBJ2-7 | TRBV15 | - | TGTGCCACCAGCAGGGACCCCGACAGGAGTCGCGACGAGCAGTACTTC | CATSRDPDRSRDEQYF
- | TRBJ1-4 | TRBV5-1 | - | TGCGCCAGCAGCTTGAAACAGAATGAAAAACTGTTTTTT | CASSLKQNEKLFF
- | TRBJ2-5 | TRBV18 | - | TGTGCCAGCTCCGCCCTGTCAGCGGGAGAGACCCAGTACTTC | CASSALSAGETQYF
- | TRBJ2-7 | TRBV27 | few | TGTGCCAGCAGTTTCTCGGGGGACGGCTACTACGAGCAGTACTTC | CASSFSGDGYYEQYF